The 32 T cell receptor beta chains listed next were all sequenced from one sample in a study of cytomegalovirus exposure and HLA in healthy donors. With 60 Vbeta and 13 Jbeta primers, the PCR was carried out. TCRdb's table, derived via immunoSEQ multiplex PCR, lists solely in-frame clones and lacks some. The data show 75,000 or so clones, with roughly four fifths seen just once and over 20% held by the top ten. Sequenced sample: PBMCs. These receptor sequences come from a woman in her 30s in good health and CMV-seropositive.

The rearrangement joins TRBV30 to TRBJ1-5; D is unclear. The CDR3 sequence is 14 residues long. The germline CDR1 and CDR2 sequences are GTSNPN and SVGIG (reference sequence). V was trimmed by 4 bases and J by 3 bases, leaving 13 bases between them. The CDR3 nucleotides read TGTGCCTGGACTTTTGGAGGAAACAATCAGCCCCAGCATTTT. Encoded protein: CAWTFGGNNQPQHF.

The V call is TRBV30, the J call TRBJ1-5; weak D call: TRBD1 (5 bases). The CDR3 length is 15 residues. Germline-derived CDR1 and CDR2 are GTSNPN and SVGIG (reference sequence). The V and J ends lost 1 base and 1 base respectively, with 11 bases between them. CDR3 sequence reads: CAWSAAGKSNQPQHF. The CDR3 region has the DNA TGTGCCTGGAGTGCGGCAGGGAAAAGCAATCAGCCCCAGCATTTT.

In DNA, the CDR3 is TGTGCCATCAGTCGACAGGGCCACGAGCAGTACTTC. Its translation: CAISRQGHEQYF. The V and J genes are TRBV10-3 and TRBJ2-7; 7 positions match TRBD1. With 5 bases clipped from V and 5 bases from J, the junction kept 3 bases outside the gene matches. The CDR3 is 12 residues long. CDR1 and CDR2 (germline): ENHRY, SYGVKD.

The chain has TRBV6-5 and TRBJ1-1; D unclear. The V end lost 6 bases, the J end lost 1 base, and 9 bases lay between the germline ends. Germline values: CDR1 MNHEY, CDR2 SVGAGI. The CDR3 consists of 13 residues. The CDR3 DNA reads TGTGCCAGCAGCCTCGCCGGGAACACTGAAGCTTTCTTT. It yields the protein CASSLAGNTEAFF.

This chain connects TRBV10-2 to TRBJ1-5; a weak D match, TRBD1 (6 bases). Germline V gives CDR1 WSHSY, CDR2 SAAADI. The V gene lost 7 bases and the J gene lost 5 bases, with 12 bases spanning the gap. The CDR3 contains 13 residues. In DNA form, the CDR3 reads TGCGCCAGCACCGGACAGTTAGATCAGCCCCAGCATTTT. The encoded protein is CASTGQLDQPQHF.

The genes are TRBV30 and TRBJ2-6; tentative D call: TRBD2 (5 bases). V shed 4 bases and J shed 1 base, with 20 bases lying between them. CDR1 GTSNPN and CDR2 SVGIG come from the germline V gene (reference sequence). The CDR3 has 18 amino acids. As DNA, the CDR3 is TGTGCCTGGACCCGGACTCCTCGGACGGGGTCTGGGGCCAACGTCCTGACTTTC. It codes for CAWTRTPRTGSGANVLTF.

This clone was detected once. The rearrangement uses TRBV30 and TRBJ2-2; 15 nucleotides agree with TRBD2. Looked up from germline, CDR1 is GTSNPN and CDR2 is SVGIG (reference sequence). CDR3 size: 19 residues. V was pared by 0 bases and J by 1 base, with 6 bases of the junction left unmatched. The CDR3 bases are TGTGCCTGGAGTGTCCCGGGACTAGCGGGAGGAAGGAACACCGGGGAGCTGTTTTTT. Protein sequence: CAWSVPGLAGGRNTGELFF.

This sequence joins TRBV5-1 and TRBJ2-3, with a tentative D call TRBD1 (5 bases). Between the trimmed V and J ends, which lost 5 bases and 0 bases, there was a span of 10 bases. This CDR3 is 14 amino acids long. Germline-derived CDR1 and CDR2 are SGHRS and YFSETQ. This CDR3 reads CASRYRLSTDTQYF. Written as DNA, the CDR3 is TGCGCCAGCAGGTACAGGCTAAGCACAGATACGCAGTATTTT.

The CDR3 nucleotides are TGCGCCAGCAGCCAAGATCCGGGAGAGGGGGATACGCAGTATTTT. Its translation is CASSQDPGEGDTQYF. The chain links TRBV4-3 to TRBJ2-3, with D perhaps TRBD2 (6 bases). Germline-derived CDR1 and CDR2 are LGHNA and YSLEER. The V gene lost 0 bases and the J gene lost 6 bases, with 13 bases spanning the gap. This CDR3 has 15 residues.

In DNA form, the CDR3 reads TGTGCCAGCAGTTTAGGTCAGGGGTCAATCTATGGCTACACCTTC. Translated: CASSLGQGSIYGYTF. J is TRBJ1-2 and V is TRBV27, with a tentative D call TRBD1 (6 bases). The germline CDR1 and CDR2 sequences are MNHEY and SMNVEV (reference sequence). CDR3 length equals 15 residues. V was trimmed by 2 bases and J by 4 bases, leaving 14 bases between them.

The rearrangement uses TRBV5-6 and TRBJ1-2; 10 nucleotides agree with TRBD1. Germline V gene sequence: CDR1 SGHDT, CDR2 YYEEEE. The CDR3 is made up of 15 amino acids. Trimming removed 3 bases from V and 3 bases from J; junction bases left unmatched: 5. CDR3 nucleotides: TGTGCCAGCAGCTGGGGACAGGGGAGTTACTATGGCTACACCTTC. This encodes CASSWGQGSYYGYTF.

The chain uses TRBV15 and TRBJ2-1, with a weak D call TRBD2 (5 bases). V lost 5 bases and J lost 6, with 17 bases in between. Germline CDR1 is LNHNV and CDR2 is YYDKDF (reference sequence). The CDR3 extends over 15 amino acids. CDR3 region: CATSVGLASLNEQFF. Written as DNA, the CDR3 is TGTGCCACCAGCGTGGGGTTAGCGTCTCTCAATGAGCAGTTCTTC.

This chain links TRBV6-5 with TRBJ1-1, with D hard to call. With 5 bases removed from V and 0 bases from J, the gap between germline ends came to 7 bases. Germline lookup yields CDR1 MNHEY and CDR2 SVGAGI. The CDR3 totals 13 residues. The CDR3 sequence: CASSTDLNTEAFF. The CDR3 DNA is TGTGCCAGCAGTACGGACTTGAACACTGAAGCTTTCTTT.

This sequence joins TRBV30 and TRBJ2-5, with 11 nucleotides matching TRBD2. This CDR3 spans 15 amino acids. The germline CDR1 and CDR2 sequences are GTSNPN and SVGIG (reference sequence). V shed 0 bases, J shed 4 bases, and the junction held 4 bases outside the gene matches. The CDR3 bases are TGTGCCTGGAGTGTCACTAGCGGGAGAATAGAGACCCAGTACTTC. Translation: CAWSVTSGRIETQYF.

A note on this clone: The same CDR3 arises from other DNA sequences in this sample as well. This chain uses TRBV18 with TRBJ2-3; D is uncertain. CDR1 KGHSH and CDR2 LQKENI come from the germline V gene. Trimming stripped 0 bases from V and 0 bases from J, with 4 bases between. This CDR3 is built from 14 residues. The CDR3 region is CASSPPSSTDTQYF. The CDR3 DNA follows: TGTGCCAGCTCACCACCATCTAGCACAGATACGCAGTATTTT.

The J gene is TRBJ2-2, the V gene TRBV29-1, with TRBD1 identical over 7 bases. The CDR3 has 12 amino acids. Germline V lookup: CDR1 SQVTM, CDR2 ANQGSEA. The trim removed 4 bases at V and 4 bases at J, leaving 0 bases unmatched. The CDR3 loop is CSVAGGTGELFF. The CDR3 DNA follows: TGCAGCGTTGCAGGGGGCACCGGGGAGCTGTTTTTT.

There are a few counts of this clone. This chain joins TRBV28 and TRBJ1-1, with D unclear. Trimming cost V 5 bases and J 4 bases, with 17 bases left between them. The CDR3 has 15 residues. Germline V gene sequence: CDR1 MDHEN, CDR2 SYDVKM. This chain's CDR3 is CASSRAALRITEAFF. In nucleotides, the CDR3 is TGTGCCAGCAGTAGAGCGGCCCTAAGGATCACTGAAGCTTTCTTT.

The V call is TRBV28, the J call TRBJ1-2; 8 nucleotides agree with TRBD1. The CDR3 spans 14 residues. J lost 8 bases, V lost 6 bases, and 11 bases had no gene match. CDR1 and CDR2 from the germline V gene are MDHEN and SYDVKM. CDR3 DNA: TGTGCCAGCAGCTTACTGGGACAGGCTCAAGGCTACACCTTC. Residues: CASSLLGQAQGYTF.

The chain recombines TRBV6-6 with TRBJ2-3; D is possibly TRBD1 (6 bases). Trimming shortened V by 4 bases and J by 0 bases, and 11 bases separated the two germline ends. This CDR3 has 15 amino acids. The V gene's germline CDR1 is MNHNY and CDR2 SVGAGI (reference sequence). The CDR3 nucleotides read TGTGCCAGCAGTTCTCACAGGGCTAGCACAGATACGCAGTATTTT. It specifies CASSSHRASTDTQYF.

As DNA, the CDR3 is TGTGCCAGCAGTTTTCGACAGGGGGGTGGCTACACCTTC. Translating it yields CASSFRQGGGYTF. The chain has TRBV6-5 and TRBJ1-2; 9 nucleotides agree with TRBD1. V lost 4 bases and J lost 7; bases outside the gene matches: 4. This CDR3 spans 13 amino acids. Germline CDR1 is MNHEY and CDR2 is SVGAGI.

J is TRBJ2-2 and V is TRBV4-1; 11 nucleotides agree with TRBD2. Germline assignment: CDR1 MGHRA and CDR2 YSYEKL. The CDR3 sequence is 17 residues long. Trimming at V came to 1 base and at J to 5 bases, leaving 6 bases not matched to a gene. The CDR3 loop is CASSQGLAGGWTGELFF. CDR3 DNA: TGCGCCAGCAGCCAAGGGCTAGCGGGAGGATGGACCGGGGAGCTGTTTTTT.

The chain is built from TRBV19 and TRBJ2-7; 7 bases are a match to TRBD1. The germline CDR1 and CDR2 sequences are LNHDA and SQIVND (reference sequence). The V gene end was trimmed by 6 bases and the J gene end by 5 bases; junction bases not matched to a gene: 7. CDR3 size: 13 residues. Here the CDR3 reads CASRQQGLNEQYF. The DNA for the CDR3 is TGTGCCAGTAGGCAACAGGGGCTCAACGAGCAGTACTTC.

This clone was counted a few times. The chain is built from TRBV19 and TRBJ1-3; D is undetermined. The V end was cut by 7 bases, the J end by 0 bases, with 16 bases between. The CDR3 sequence is 16 residues long. CDR1 and CDR2 from the germline V gene are LNHDA and SQIVND (reference sequence). The CDR3 coding sequence is TGTGCCAGTAACACAGCCAAGCTCAGCTCTGGAAACACCATATATTTT. Its protein product is CASNTAKLSSGNTIYF.

The rearrangement joins TRBV5-1 to TRBJ2-5, with 8 bases lining up with TRBD1. J lost 4 bases, V lost 4 bases, and 6 bases had no gene match. Germline V lookup: CDR1 SGHRS, CDR2 YFSETQ. The CDR3 is 14 residues long. Here the CDR3 reads CASSPGQGGETQYF. Here the CDR3 DNA reads TGCGCCAGCAGCCCTGGACAGGGAGGAGAGACCCAGTACTTC.

The CDR3, as DNA: TGTGCCAGCAGCTTGCCCCGGACTAGCGGGAGTGACGAGCAGTACTTC. Translating gives CASSLPRTSGSDEQYF. The V call is TRBV5-6, the J call TRBJ2-7; 13 nucleotides match TRBD2. The trim removed 1 base at V and 5 bases at J, leaving 6 bases unmatched. The CDR3 has 16 residues. Germline CDR1 is SGHDT and CDR2 is YYEEEE.

The rearrangement uses TRBV5-1 and TRBJ1-4, with TRBD1 matching over 7 bases. This CDR3 region has 15 residues. Losses at the gene ends were 5 bases for V and 4 bases for J; bases not matched to a gene: 8. Germline V CDR1 and CDR2: SGHRS, YFSETQ. The DNA for the CDR3 is TGCGCCAGCAGTTCTACCGGGACAGTTAATGAAAAACTGTTTTTT. Its translation is CASSSTGTVNEKLFF.

This clone was recorded only once. The chain couples TRBV2 to TRBJ1-5; 8 bases align to TRBD1. V dropped 7 bases and J dropped 4; count of bases not matched to a gene: 3. From germline, CDR1 is SNHLY and CDR2 FYNNEI. CDR3 length: 13 amino acids. CDR3 loop: CASNRGGNQPQHF. CDR3 nucleotides: TGTGCCAGCAACAGGGGGGGTAATCAGCCCCAGCATTTT.

The V and J genes are TRBV5-1 and TRBJ1-1; maybe TRBD1 (5 bases). CDR1 and CDR2 (germline): SGHRS, YFSETQ. The V and J ends lost 0 bases and 5 bases respectively, with 14 bases between them. The CDR3 runs 15 residues. The CDR3 region is CASSLVVGGNTEAFF. Written as DNA, the CDR3 is TGCGCCAGCAGCTTGGTGGTCGGGGGAAATACTGAAGCTTTCTTT.

The chain has TRBV28 and TRBJ2-1; TRBD1 agrees at 9 bases. This CDR3 comprises 15 residues. Germline values: CDR1 MDHEN, CDR2 SYDVKM. V lost 6 bases and J lost 0; bases outside the gene matches: 3. The CDR3 nucleotides are TGTGCCAGCAGGACGACAGGGGGCTCCTACAATGAGCAGTTCTTC. Amino acid sequence: CASRTTGGSYNEQFF.

This chain links TRBV28 with TRBJ1-4; 8 bases are shared with TRBD1. The CDR3 length is 14 residues. Germline V gives CDR1 MDHEN, CDR2 SYDVKM. Losses at the gene ends were 5 bases for V and 7 bases for J; bases not matched to a gene: 6. The CDR3 DNA sequence: TGTGCCAGCAGTCTGGACAGGGAAGGTGAAAAACTGTTTTTT. Protein: CASSLDREGEKLFF.

The chain links TRBV6-5 to TRBJ1-3; D call uncertain. V lost 4 bases to trimming and J lost 0 bases, with 7 bases between them. This CDR3 region has 14 residues. CDR1 and CDR2 (germline): MNHEY, SVGAGI. CDR3 region: CASSSLNSGNTIYF. CDR3 nucleotides: TGTGCCAGCAGTTCCTTAAACTCTGGAAACACCATATATTTT.

The chain uses TRBV9 and TRBJ1-4; D is ambiguous. Germline CDR1 SGDLS, CDR2 YYNGEE. CDR3 length: 15 amino acids. V lost 4 bases and J lost 3, with 13 bases in between. CDR3: CASSLGWGANEKLFF. The DNA for the CDR3 is TGTGCCAGCAGCCTGGGGTGGGGAGCTAATGAAAAACTGTTTTTT.